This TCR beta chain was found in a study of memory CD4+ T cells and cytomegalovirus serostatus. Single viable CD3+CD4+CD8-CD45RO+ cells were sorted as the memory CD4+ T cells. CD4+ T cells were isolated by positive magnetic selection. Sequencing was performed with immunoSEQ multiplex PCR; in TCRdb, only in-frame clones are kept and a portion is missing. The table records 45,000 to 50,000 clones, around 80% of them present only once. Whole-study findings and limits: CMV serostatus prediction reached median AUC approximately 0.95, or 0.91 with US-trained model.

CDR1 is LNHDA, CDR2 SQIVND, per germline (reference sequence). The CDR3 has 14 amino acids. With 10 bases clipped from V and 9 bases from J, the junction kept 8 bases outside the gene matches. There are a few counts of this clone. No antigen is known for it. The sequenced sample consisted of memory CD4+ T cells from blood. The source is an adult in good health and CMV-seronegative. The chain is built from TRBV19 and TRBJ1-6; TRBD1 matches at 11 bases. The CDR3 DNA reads TGTGCCACCGGTACCGGGACAGGGGGTTCACCCCTCCACTTT. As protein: CATGTGTGGSPLHF.